This T cell receptor (beta chain) was recorded in a study of shared clonotypes between healthy human individuals. Overall study: Plates per donor: three CD4 naive, three CD4 memory, two CD8 naive, one CD8 memory. Overall study results and limits: Sharing across four donors was seen in around 5% of naive CD4 clonotypes. Across subsets, estimated richness was generally greater for naive than for memory populations.

Germline-derived CDR1 and CDR2 are SQVTM and ANQGSEA. This CDR3 is built from 13 residues. V lost 7 bases and J lost 4, with 16 bases in between. Terminally differentiated effector memory CD45RA+ cells were excluded from the naive CD8 cells, which were CD45RO-negative and positively selected for CCR7. As for this clone: What it recognizes is unknown.

Assay used: immunoSEQ multiplex PCR; TCRdb lists only in-frame clones, some missing. The sample lists about 2,200,000 clones, 90% to 95% occurring once. The chain combines TRBV29-1 with TRBJ1-2; D ambiguous. This TCR was recovered from a young man in good health. Some clones in this sample may be carry-over from other donors' samples. Sequenced input: naive CD8+ T cells from PBMCs. The CDR3 nucleotides read TGCAGCGCCTCACCGGATGGGTCCTATGGCTACACCTTC. As protein: CSASPDGSYGYTF.